This passage covers 27 T cell receptor beta chains from one sample sequenced in a study of blood T cell repertoires in COVID-19. Assay: immunoSEQ multiplex PCR; the TCRdb copy retains only in-frame clones and omits some. The sample consists of hundreds of thousands of clones, 86% of them appearing once. The sample comprised peripheral blood. These receptors were collected from an elderly woman with COVID-19, enrolled during active disease.

CDR3 loop: CASSLQYSTEAFF. The DNA of the CDR3 is TGCGCCAGCAGCTTACAATATTCAACCGAAGCTTTCTTT. The genes are TRBV5-1 and TRBJ1-1; D is ambiguous. CDR1 SGHRS and CDR2 YFSETQ come from the germline V gene. V was pared by 2 bases and J by 8 bases, with 13 bases between. This CDR3 is 13 amino acids long.

This chain joins TRBV11-2 and TRBJ2-5; 9 positions agree with TRBD2. V was pared by 5 bases and J by 5 bases, with 6 bases of the junction left unmatched. Per the germline V gene, CDR1 is SGHAT and CDR2 is FQNNGV. There are 14 residues in the CDR3. CDR3 bases: TGTGCCAGCAGCCCTGCGGGGGGGAGGGAGACCCAGTACTTC. It translates to CASSPAGGRETQYF.

This clone was detected only once. The J gene is TRBJ1-1, the V gene TRBV5-6; a weak D match, TRBD1 (6 bases). This CDR3 comprises 14 residues. V was shortened by 2 bases and J by 2 bases, with 10 bases between the two germline ends. CDR1 is SGHDT and CDR2 is YYEEEE in the germline V gene. The CDR3 is CASSFGGQNTEAFF. CDR3 DNA: TGTGCCAGCAGCTTCGGGGGGCAAAACACTGAAGCTTTCTTT.

J is TRBJ1-4 and V is TRBV5-1; D perhaps matches TRBD1 (6 bases). The CDR3 runs to 16 residues. V lost 4 bases and J 5 bases, leaving 18 bases between the germline ends. The germline V gene has CDR1 SGHRS and CDR2 YFSETQ. The DNA of the CDR3 is TGCGCCAGCAGCCTCCACGGACAGATCAGGAATGAAAAACTGTTTTTT. Residues: CASSLHGQIRNEKLFF.

This clone was detected a few times. The chain combines TRBV4-2 with TRBJ1-5, with D tentatively TRBD1 (5 bases). The CDR3 is 14 amino acids. V lost 3 bases, J lost 4 bases, and 10 bases lay in between. CDR1 is LGHNA and CDR2 is YNFKEQ in the germline V gene. CDR3 DNA: TGTGCCAGCAGCCAGGGAGGGGTTAATCAGCCCCAGCATTTT. This codes for CASSQGGVNQPQHF.

The rearrangement uses TRBV7-3 and TRBJ2-1, with TRBD1 identical over 9 bases. V dropped 6 bases and J dropped 9; count of bases not matched to a gene: 6. The V gene's germline CDR1 is SGHTA and CDR2 FQGTGA. The CDR3 sequence is 13 residues long. The CDR3 is CASSIGTGTEQFF. The CDR3 nucleotides are TGTGCCAGCAGTATCGGGACAGGGACTGAGCAGTTCTTC.

The CDR3 DNA sequence: TGCGCCAGCAGCCAAGAACGAGATCAGCCCCAGCATTTT. Its translation: CASSQERDQPQHF. The J gene is TRBJ1-5, the V gene TRBV4-3; D is uncertain. This CDR3 spans 13 amino acids. The germline V gene encodes CDR1 LGHNA and CDR2 YSLEER. Trimming removed 0 bases at V and 5 bases at J, with 5 bases between.

This clone was recorded a few times. The J gene is TRBJ2-1, the V gene TRBV11-3; D gene unclear. Germline V gene data show CDR1 as SGHNT and CDR2 as YENEEA. This CDR3 comprises 15 residues. V gave up 1 base and J gave up 1 base, with 8 bases separating them. The CDR3 is CASSLGLSSYNEQFF. In DNA, the CDR3 is TGTGCCAGCAGCTTAGGTCTCAGTTCCTACAATGAGCAGTTCTTC.

The chain is built from TRBV12-3 or TRBV12-4 and TRBJ2-1; TRBD1 might be the D (6 bases). V gave up 5 bases and J gave up 6 bases, with 8 bases separating them. The CDR3 loop spans 12 amino acids. In DNA, the CDR3 is TGTGCCAGCAGTCCAGGGGTCAATGAGCAGTTCTTC. Residues: CASSPGVNEQFF.

This chain links TRBV6-5 with TRBJ1-3, with 7 bases lining up with TRBD1. Losses at the gene ends were 6 bases for V and 2 bases for J; bases not matched to a gene: 4. This CDR3 has 14 residues. Per germline, CDR1 MNHEY and CDR2 SVGAGI. The DNA of the CDR3 is TGTGCCAGCAGGGTTGACAGGGCTGGAAACACCATATATTTT. Translation: CASRVDRAGNTIYF.

The chain combines TRBV5-6 with TRBJ1-6; 7 nucleotides align to TRBD1. Germline V CDR1 and CDR2: SGHDT, YYEEEE. This CDR3 is 15 amino acids long. The junction had 4 bases not matched to a gene; V was cut back by 1 base and J by 6 bases. CDR3 region: CASSLTTGVNSPLHF. The CDR3, as DNA: TGTGCCAGCAGCTTGACCACAGGGGTTAATTCACCCCTCCACTTT.

V gene TRBV6-2 or TRBV6-3 combines with J gene TRBJ2-2; 13 bases fit TRBD2. CDR3 size: 15 residues. Germline values: CDR1 MNHEY, CDR2 SVGEGT. Unmatched junction bases numbered 4, after V lost 5 bases and J lost 7 bases. CDR3 in amino acids: CASSATSGGNGELFF. The DNA for the CDR3 is TGTGCCAGCAGTGCGACTAGCGGGGGGAACGGGGAGCTGTTTTTT.

The chain carries TRBV10-3 and TRBJ1-5, with D perhaps TRBD1 (5 bases). CDR3 size: 15 residues. With 0 bases removed from V and 5 bases from J, the gap between germline ends came to 11 bases. CDR1 is ENHRY and CDR2 is SYGVKD in the germline V gene. CDR3 amino acids: CAISESRGMDQPQHF. For the CDR3, the DNA is TGTGCCATCAGTGAGTCGCGGGGGATGGATCAGCCCCAGCATTTT.

The V and J genes are TRBV20-1 and TRBJ2-7; a weak D match, TRBD2 (6 bases). V was cut by 2 bases and J by 7 bases, with 9 bases left in between. The CDR3 sequence is 11 residues long. Germline CDR1 is DFQATT and CDR2 is SNEGSKA (reference sequence). This CDR3 reads CSARIAEEQYV. CDR3 sequence (DNA): TGCAGTGCTAGAATAGCGGAAGAGCAGTACGTC.

The rearrangement links TRBV5-1 to TRBJ1-1, with D hard to call. V lost 3 bases to trimming and J lost 2 bases, with 2 bases between them. This CDR3 has 11 residues. Per the germline V gene, CDR1 is SGHRS and CDR2 is YFSETQ. Written as DNA, the CDR3 is TGCGCCAGCAGCTCTAACACTGAAGCTTTCTTT. It specifies CASSSNTEAFF.

The chain recombines TRBV7-2 with TRBJ1-1; 10 bases are shared with TRBD1. The CDR3 has 13 residues. J was trimmed by 6 bases and V by 7 bases; bases with no gene match: 5. Germline-derived CDR1 and CDR2 are SGHTA and FQGNSA. The DNA for the CDR3 is TGTGCCAGCAACCCGGACAGGGGGGCTGAAGCTTTCTTT. Translation: CASNPDRGAEAFF.

This rearrangement joins TRBV10-3 to TRBJ2-2; TRBD1 agrees at 7 bases. CDR3 length equals 16 residues. Trimming removed 3 bases from V and 4 bases from J; junction bases left unmatched: 8. Germline V gives CDR1 ENHRY, CDR2 SYGVKD. The CDR3 bases are TGTGCCATCAGTGAAGCAGGGGGTACGCTCACCGGGGAGCTGTTTTTT. Its protein product is CAISEAGGTLTGELFF.

The chain recombines TRBV19 with TRBJ1-2; TRBD1 might be the D (5 bases). Trimming took off 5 bases at V and 6 bases at J, with 16 bases between the two ends. The CDR3 spans 14 residues. Germline CDR1 reads LNHDA; CDR2 reads SQIVND (reference sequence). The CDR3 region is CASSYGRESNGYTF. For the CDR3, the DNA is TGTGCCAGTAGTTATGGCAGGGAAAGTAATGGCTACACCTTC.

The V call is TRBV5-5, the J call TRBJ1-3, with D uncertain. The V end lost 5 bases, the J end lost 4 bases, and 13 bases lay between the germline ends. Germline V CDR1 and CDR2: SGHKS, YYEKEE (reference sequence). The CDR3 has 14 residues. The CDR3 DNA reads as TGTGCCAGCAGGCCTGACACCAAAGGAAACACCATATATTTT. Translation: CASRPDTKGNTIYF. Drawing the rest from reference TRBV5-5 and TRBJ1-3, the complete variable domain is DAGVTQSPTHLIKTRGQQVTLRCSPISGHKSVSWYQQVLGQGPQFIFQYYEKEERGRGNFPDRFSARQFPNYSSELNVNALLLGDSALYLCASRPDTKGNTIYFGEGSWLTVV.

This clone was seen only a few times. The rearrangement links TRBV16 to TRBJ1-4; 7 bases map to TRBD1. The V segment lost 7 bases and the J segment 7 bases; nucleotides outside the gene matches: 12. The germline gives CDR1 KGHSY, CDR2 FQNENV. This CDR3 has 15 residues. The DNA of the CDR3 is TGTGCCAGCACCCCAAGGGGGCAGGGCGGTGAAAAACTGTTTTTT. Its protein product is CASTPRGQGGEKLFF.

This clone was seen only a few times. CDR3 bases: TGCGCCAGCAGCTTGGCCCTAGGGACACTGAACACTGAAGCTTTCTTT. This gives the protein CASSLALGTLNTEAFF. The chain couples TRBV5-1 to TRBJ1-1, with D possibly TRBD1 on 6 matching bases. This CDR3 is built from 16 residues. Germline assignment: CDR1 SGHRS and CDR2 YFSETQ. Trimming cost V 0 bases and J 0 bases, with 12 bases left between them.

A few counts support this clone. V and J are TRBV5-6 and TRBJ1-2; TRBD1 aligns across 7 bases. CDR3 length: 13 residues. In germline, CDR1 is SGHDT, CDR2 YYEEEE. After removal of 5 bases from V and 4 bases from J, the junction contained 5 bases not matched to a gene. The CDR3 sequence: CASSPDRVYGYTF. In DNA form, the CDR3 reads TGTGCCAGCAGTCCTGACAGGGTCTATGGCTACACCTTC. The entire variable domain, with the rest obtained from reference TRBV5-6 and TRBJ1-2, is as follows: DAGVTQSPTHLIKTRGQQVTLRCSPKSGHDTVSWYQQALGQGPQFIFQYYEEEERQRGNFPDRFSGHQFPNYSSELNVNALLLGDSALYLCASSPDRVYGYTFGSGTRLTVV.

This clone has a single count. The V call is TRBV5-1, the J call TRBJ2-6; 7 bases match TRBD1. CDR1 is SGHRS and CDR2 is YFSETQ in the germline V gene. V lost 0 bases, J lost 0 bases, and 6 bases stayed unmatched. The CDR3 extends over 18 amino acids. Here the CDR3 DNA reads TGCGCCAGCAGCTTGGCCGGACAGGTCAGCTCTGGGGCCAACGTCCTGACTTTC. This gives the protein CASSLAGQVSSGANVLTF.

This clone showed up just a few times. The rearrangement joins TRBV29-1 to TRBJ1-2; no firm D call. V was pared by 7 bases and J by 0 bases, with 15 bases between. CDR3 length equals 14 residues. Germline V gene lookup returns CDR1 SQVTM and CDR2 ANQGSEA. CDR3 sequence: CSAITPTANYGYTF. For the CDR3, the DNA is TGCAGCGCCATCACCCCCACAGCTAACTATGGCTACACCTTC. The variable domain in full, with the rest retrieved from reference TRBV29-1 and TRBJ1-2, is SAVISQKPSRDICQRGTSLTIQCQVDSQVTMMFWYRQQPGQSLTLIATANQGSEATYESGFVIDKFPISRPNLTFSTLTVSNMSPEDSSIYLCSAITPTANYGYTFGSGTRLTVV.

The rearrangement links TRBV7-8 to TRBJ1-2; a possible D gene is TRBD1 (6 bases). Trimming took off 3 bases at V and 5 bases at J, with 13 bases between the two ends. The CDR3 contains 14 residues. Germline V CDR1 and CDR2: SGHVS, FQNEAQ. This CDR3 is CASSFGDTLYGYTF. As DNA, the CDR3 is TGTGCCAGCAGCTTCGGGGACACACTATATGGCTACACCTTC.

V gene TRBV7-9 combines with J gene TRBJ2-7; 7 bases are shared with TRBD2. The length of the CDR3 is 14 residues. Germline-derived CDR1 and CDR2 are SEHNR and FQNEAQ (reference sequence). Trimming cost V 5 bases and J 6 bases; bases outside gene matches: 10. The CDR3 spells CASSVESGVGEQYF. CDR3 nucleotides: TGTGCCAGCAGCGTTGAAAGCGGGGTAGGCGAGCAGTACTTC.

This rearrangement joins TRBV6-5 to TRBJ1-5, with 8 bases matching TRBD1. The V gene end was trimmed by 6 bases and the J gene end by 3 bases; junction bases not matched to a gene: 7. The length of the CDR3 is 15 residues. Germline loops: CDR1 MNHEY, CDR2 SVGAGI. DNA for the CDR3: TGTGCCAGCAGACCGGACAGGGCCTACAATCAGCCCCAGCATTTT. It is translated as CASRPDRAYNQPQHF.